These 17 T cell receptor beta chains came from one sample sequenced in a study of blood T cell repertoires in COVID-19 (dated by TCRdb to the early 2020s). Library preparation was by the immunoSEQ multiplex PCR assay. In its TCRdb copy, this immuneACCESS table keeps in-frame sequences only and misses some clones. Where compared with another copy, unresolved V genes explain less than half of these, and the others have no known cause. Here the sample has approximately 500,000 clones; roughly 89% occur a single time. Roughly 1% of the sample comes from the top ten. The sample was peripheral blood. These TCRs come from a man between 18 and 29 years old with COVID-19, enrolled during active disease.

The chain is built from TRBV19 and TRBJ1-1; D call uncertain. The germline CDR1 and CDR2 sequences are LNHDA and SQIVND (reference sequence). The germline V and J ends were trimmed by 7 bases and 1 base, with 10 bases remaining between them. The CDR3 loop spans 13 amino acids. Here the CDR3 reads CASKPGGNTEAFF. The CDR3 DNA sequence: TGTGCCAGTAAACCTGGAGGGAACACTGAAGCTTTCTTT.

The chain carries TRBV10-2 and TRBJ2-4; 9 bases are a match to TRBD2. The CDR3 covers 13 residues. Germline loops: CDR1 WSHSY, CDR2 SAAADI. V shed 6 bases and J 7 bases; nucleotides not matched to a gene: 4. Here the CDR3 DNA reads TGCGCCAGCAGGACTAGCGGCCCGAACATTCAGTACTTC. This translates into CASRTSGPNIQYF.

This clone showed up just a few times. The chain is built from TRBV4-2 and TRBJ1-4; unclear D gene. Germline V gives CDR1 LGHNA, CDR2 YNFKEQ. The CDR3 is made up of 14 amino acids. Between the trimmed V and J ends, which lost 0 bases and 3 bases, there was a span of 5 bases. The CDR3 loop reads CASSQEPANEKLFF. DNA of the CDR3: TGTGCCAGCAGCCAAGAACCGGCTAATGAAAAACTGTTTTTT.

This clone was seen only once. The chain is built from TRBV6-1 and TRBJ1-6, with TRBD1 matching 7 bases. J lost 1 base, V lost 2 bases, and 8 bases had no gene match. The CDR3 sequence is 18 residues long. CDR1 is MNHNS, CDR2 SASEGT, per germline. The CDR3 coding sequence is TGTGCCAGCAGTGAAAGGAGGGACAGTAGTTCCTATAATTCACCCCTCCACTTT. Translated, it gives CASSERRDSSSYNSPLHF.

This clone was seen a single time. The rearrangement links TRBV7-9 to TRBJ2-7; perhaps TRBD1 as D (6 bases). This CDR3 has 13 residues. CDR1 and CDR2 (germline): SEHNR, FQNEAQ (reference sequence). Trimming shortened V by 7 bases and J by 3 bases, and 13 bases separated the two germline ends. Here the CDR3 DNA reads TGTGCCAGCATCGGGGACACTGTCTACGAGCAGTACTTC. Encoded protein: CASIGDTVYEQYF.

This chain connects TRBV7-9 to TRBJ1-3; 7 nucleotides match TRBD1. V was pared by 5 bases and J by 6 bases, with 4 bases of the junction left unmatched. Germline values: CDR1 SEHNR, CDR2 FQNEAQ (reference sequence). CDR3 length equals 13 residues. The CDR3, as DNA: TGTGCCAGCAGCGACACAGGGGAAAACACCATATATTTT. It codes for CASSDTGENTIYF.

This chain connects TRBV5-1 to TRBJ2-3, with D perhaps TRBD1 (7 bases). V lost 2 bases and J 3 bases, leaving 16 bases between the germline ends. CDR3 length equals 16 residues. Germline V CDR1 and CDR2: SGHRS, YFSETQ. Here the CDR3 reads CASSFKLQGRTDTQYF. The CDR3 DNA reads as TGCGCCAGCAGCTTTAAATTACAGGGGAGGACAGATACGCAGTATTTT.

The V call is TRBV9, the J call TRBJ2-3, with 8 bases identical to TRBD2. The CDR3 extends over 18 amino acids. V lost 0 bases to trimming and J lost 4 bases; unmatched junction nucleotides: 13. Per the germline V gene, CDR1 is SGDLS and CDR2 is YYNGEE. The CDR3 is CASSVGFFGTSLADTQYF. The CDR3 coding sequence is TGTGCCAGCAGCGTAGGGTTTTTTGGGACTAGTTTGGCAGATACGCAGTATTTT. The full variable domain, completed using reference TRBV9 and TRBJ2-3, is DSGVTQTPKHLITATGQRVTLRCSPRSGDLSVYWYQQSLDQGLQFLIQYYNGEERAKGNILERFSAQQFPDLHSELNLSSLELGDSALYFCASSVGFFGTSLADTQYFGPGTRLTVL.

V gene TRBV6-5 combines with J gene TRBJ2-3, with 12 bases aligning to TRBD2. The germline V gene encodes CDR1 MNHEY and CDR2 SVGAGI. The CDR3 runs 15 residues. Unmatched junction bases numbered 5, after V lost 5 bases and J lost 5 bases. CDR3 coding DNA: TGTGCCAGCAGTCCTAGCGGGGGGGCCGGAGATACGCAGTATTTT. This encodes CASSPSGGAGDTQYF.

This chain uses TRBV14 with TRBJ2-1; 11 nucleotides agree with TRBD2. This CDR3 is built from 17 residues. Germline CDR1 is SGHDN and CDR2 is FVKESK. The ends lost 4 bases at V and 7 bases at J; junction bases unmatched: 12. The CDR3, as DNA: TGTGCCAGCAGCCGCCAGCTAGCGGGAGGACCTAATAATGAGCAGTTCTTC. Translation gives CASSRQLAGGPNNEQFF.

The V call is TRBV29-1, the J call TRBJ2-7; the D gene is possibly TRBD1 (6 bases). CDR3 size: 17 residues. CDR1 is SQVTM and CDR2 is ANQGSEA in the germline V gene. The V and J ends lost 0 bases and 0 bases respectively, with 18 bases between them. The CDR3 is CSVEEARDISSSYEQYF. The CDR3 region has the DNA TGCAGCGTTGAAGAAGCGAGGGACATCTCGAGCTCCTACGAGCAGTACTTC.

This chain joins TRBV19 and TRBJ2-1; TRBD2 might be the D (5 bases). Trimming removed 7 bases from V and 7 bases from J, with 17 bases in between. CDR3 length: 14 amino acids. In germline, CDR1 is LNHDA, CDR2 SQIVND (reference sequence). In DNA form, the CDR3 reads TGTGCCAGTAATGAGGGAAAGACGGTGAATGAGCAGTTCTTC. It translates to CASNEGKTVNEQFF.

This clone was detected only once. The rearrangement joins TRBV7-9 to TRBJ2-7; D not certain. Trimming shortened V by 5 bases and J by 6 bases, and 14 bases separated the two germline ends. Germline-derived CDR1 and CDR2 are SEHNR and FQNEAQ (reference sequence). The CDR3 contains 13 residues. The DNA for the CDR3 is TGTGCCAGCAGCGGAGCAGCGCGAGTCGAGCAGTACTTC. As protein: CASSGAARVEQYF.

J is TRBJ2-2 and V is TRBV7-2; 10 positions match TRBD2. This CDR3 region has 16 residues. V lost 5 bases to trimming and J lost 1 base; unmatched junction nucleotides: 4. Germline V gene sequence: CDR1 SGHTA, CDR2 FQGNSA. CDR3 in DNA: TGTGCCAGCAGCCTGATAGCGGGAGGGAACACCGGGGAGCTGTTTTTT. The encoded protein is CASSLIAGGNTGELFF.

With regard to this clone: Other DNA sequences from this sample encode an identical CDR3 as well. The gene calls are TRBV12-3 or TRBV12-4 and TRBJ2-1; 7 positions agree with TRBD2. Germline trimming cut 5 bases from V and 9 bases from J; bases unmatched to any gene: 1. CDR3 length equals 11 residues. CDR3 protein: CASSGGGEQFF. The DNA of the CDR3 is TGTGCCAGCAGTGGGGGGGGTGAGCAGTTCTTC.

The genes are TRBV2 and TRBJ2-1; 11 bases match TRBD1. Trimming cost V 5 bases and J 4 bases; bases outside gene matches: 4. CDR3 length equals 15 residues. CDR1 and CDR2 (germline): SNHLY, FYNNEI. CDR3 coding DNA: TGTGCCAGCAGTCGGGACAGGGGGGCGTACAATGAGCAGTTCTTC. Translating gives CASSRDRGAYNEQFF.

The chain carries TRBV18 and TRBJ2-1; 10 nucleotides align to TRBD2. Trimming cost V 2 bases and J 5 bases; bases outside gene matches: 6. This CDR3 is 16 amino acids long. Germline V gene sequence: CDR1 KGHSH, CDR2 LQKENI. CDR3 sequence (DNA): TGTGCCAGCTCACCAAAAGCGGGGGGGCGACACAATGAGCAGTTCTTC. Its translation is CASSPKAGGRHNEQFF.